Below, one T cell receptor (beta chain) is given with its context. Which antigen it targets is not known. Within one base of it there is no much larger clone, and no base qualities were kept. The data were obtained in a study of a mutant IDH1 vaccine in newly diagnosed glioma (dated by TCRdb to about 2021). Turning to the overall study: Patients were given eight vaccinations, in weeks 1, 3, 5, 7, 11, 15, 19 and 23, which matched visits V03 through V10. In the chemotherapy-containing groups, vaccination started alongside temozolomide cycles, whereas in patients who had radiotherapy alone it started 4-6 weeks after radiotherapy. Of the roughly 32 patients who were treated, 62.5% were male and approximately 40% were female, and the mean age was about 40 years. Prior to enrollment, standard therapy consisting of radiotherapy alone, temozolomide alone, or radiochemotherapy with temozolomide had been administered to patients, with the combination being received by most patients. Peripheral blood samples were drawn at six visits, namely V03 (baseline), V05, V07, V10, V12 and V13. For exploratory analyses, longitudinal TCRB deep sequencing was carried out in about 26 treated patients wherever samples were available. What the study reported, not specific to this receptor: It was noted by the authors that analyses of patient blood samples could not be reproduced owing to sample limitations. Immune responses induced by the vaccine were seen in approximately 92% of patients across multiple MHC alleles. Pseudoprogression seemed to be unrelated to changes in the top peripheral T cell clonotypes found by TCRB sequencing. Availability determined which PBMC samples were chosen for TCRB deep sequencing.

Library method: the immunoSEQ multiplex PCR assay. The hsTCRB Kit was used according to the manufacturer's protocol to amplify rearranged TCR beta chain sequences. An Illumina MiSeq was used to sequence the TCRB libraries. From the authors' description of their analysis: Demultiplexing, trimming and gene mapping were performed with the kit vendor's proprietary platform. Here the immuneACCESS table is served through TCRdb, limited to in-frame sequences with V and J called. Missing clones are a known gap in these copies; in checked studies unresolved V genes cover under half, and the rest lacks a known reason. V and J calls and clone size are copied from that table; D and trimming were computed from the DNA. The sample records roughly 30,000 clones, approximately 90% of which are singletons. The ten top clones hold approximately 3.3% of the sample. The sample's time point label, decoded: week 5, during vaccination. A 20-mer mutant IDH1 peptide at 300 micrograms in Montanide made up each vaccine dose, which was injected subcutaneously together with topical imiquimod. Newly diagnosed WHO grade 3 or 4 IDH1-mutant astrocytomas showing loss of nuclear ATRX were present in the donors. The samples were drawn from NOA16, a multicentre, single-arm, open-label phase I trial in Germany that tested a mutant IDH1 peptide vaccine in humans for the first time. The DNeasy Blood and Tissue Kit was used to extract genomic DNA from EDTA blood for TCRB sequencing.

The CDR1 and CDR2 encoded by the germline V gene are SGDLS and YYNGEE. The CDR3 sequence holds 14 residues, the cysteine and phenylalanine included. The read is trimmed to its CDR3 DNA, 42 bases read in frame from base 1. V is shortened by 0 bases, J by 9 bases, and the region joining them spans 13 bases. Here the chain combines TRBV9 and TRBJ2-1, with the identity of the D gene unclear. The TCR originated in a woman in her thirties or forties with glioma. Some clones in this sample may be carry-over from other donors' samples. Sequences were derived from peripheral blood mononuclear cells (PBMCs), sampled from a glioma patient whose treatment included an IDH1 peptide vaccine. The DNA sequence follows: TGTGCCAGCAGCGTAGCAAAGTTGGGGTCTGAGCAGTTCTTC. Its translation reads: CASSVAKLGSEQFF.